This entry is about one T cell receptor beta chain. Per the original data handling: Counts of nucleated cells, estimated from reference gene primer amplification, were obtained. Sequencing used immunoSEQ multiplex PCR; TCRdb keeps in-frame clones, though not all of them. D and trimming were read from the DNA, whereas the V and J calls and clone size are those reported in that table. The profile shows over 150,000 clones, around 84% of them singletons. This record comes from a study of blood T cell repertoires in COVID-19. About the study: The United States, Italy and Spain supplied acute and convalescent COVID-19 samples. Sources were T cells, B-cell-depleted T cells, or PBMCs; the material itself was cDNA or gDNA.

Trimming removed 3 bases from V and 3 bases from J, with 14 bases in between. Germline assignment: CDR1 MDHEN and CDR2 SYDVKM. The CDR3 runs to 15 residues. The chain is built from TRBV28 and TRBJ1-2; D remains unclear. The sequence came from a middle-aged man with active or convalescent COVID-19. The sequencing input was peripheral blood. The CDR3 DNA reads TGTGCCAGCAGTTTCCTACACGATCGGGACTATGGCTACACCTTC. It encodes CASSFLHDRDYGYTF.